This T cell receptor (beta chain) derives from a study of cytomegalovirus exposure and HLA in healthy donors. Study-wide background: For the approximately 420 genotyped donors, approximately 82% fell within the Caucasian-associated ancestry cluster. Whole-study findings and limits: Apparent HLA restriction characterized most CMV-associated TCR beta chains in a later analysis. Highly shared variants forming one cluster were likely a sequencing artifact.

Worth noting for this clone: What it binds is unknown. This specimen includes other DNA sequences encoding the same CDR3.

CDR1 SGHNT and CDR2 YYREEE come from the germline V gene (reference sequence). This CDR3 has 15 residues. Trimming removed 4 bases from V and 4 bases from J; junction bases left unmatched: 4. Healthy bone marrow donors supplied every sample. 60 Vbeta and 13 Jbeta primers were used in PCR. Profiled with immunoSEQ multiplex PCR; TCRdb holds only in-frame clones, not every one. The data show some 140,000 clones, with 70% to 80% seen just once and 2.5% to 3.5% held by the top ten. This sequence was found in a female donor in good health and CMV-seronegative. Sequencing was done on a sample of PBMCs. The rearrangement joins TRBV5-4 to TRBJ2-7, with 14 bases that match TRBD2. For the CDR3, the DNA is TGTGCCAGCAGCCAGGGACTAGCGGGAGATTACGAGCAGTACTTC. It specifies CASSQGLAGDYEQYF.